This TCR beta chain emerged from a study of radiation and T cells in renal cell carcinoma. Study-wide background: Nephrectomy followed 15 Gy stereotactic body radiation by 4 weeks. The study's findings and limits: Pretreatment tumor biopsies were lacking, so baseline clonotypes are unknown. In blood, top tumor clones expanded by 2 weeks, shrinking by 4.

The data were produced by immunoSEQ multiplex PCR, yet TCRdb's version contains in-frame clones alone and is incomplete. The sample has around 130,000 clones, 81% seen once. With regard to this clone: Its antigen remains unidentified.

Indicated time point: blood 2 weeks post-SBRT. Documented treatment: 15 Gy SBRT to primary tumor, nephrectomy 4 weeks later. The tumor was a clear cell renal cell carcinoma. This TCR was sampled from a woman aged 55-69 years with renal cell carcinoma. Sequenced here: blood, sampled from a patient whose treatment included radiotherapy and nephrectomy.

The CDR3 DNA sequence: TGTGCCAGCAGCGCCCGGATCTCCGGGACAGGGACAGATACGCAGTATTTT. Amino acids: CASSARISGTGTDTQYF. The V gene is TRBV9, the J gene TRBJ2-3, with 9 bases that match TRBD1. The CDR3 totals 17 residues. Germline V gene lookup returns CDR1 SGDLS and CDR2 YYNGEE. V lost 3 bases, J lost 3 bases, and 11 bases stayed unmatched.